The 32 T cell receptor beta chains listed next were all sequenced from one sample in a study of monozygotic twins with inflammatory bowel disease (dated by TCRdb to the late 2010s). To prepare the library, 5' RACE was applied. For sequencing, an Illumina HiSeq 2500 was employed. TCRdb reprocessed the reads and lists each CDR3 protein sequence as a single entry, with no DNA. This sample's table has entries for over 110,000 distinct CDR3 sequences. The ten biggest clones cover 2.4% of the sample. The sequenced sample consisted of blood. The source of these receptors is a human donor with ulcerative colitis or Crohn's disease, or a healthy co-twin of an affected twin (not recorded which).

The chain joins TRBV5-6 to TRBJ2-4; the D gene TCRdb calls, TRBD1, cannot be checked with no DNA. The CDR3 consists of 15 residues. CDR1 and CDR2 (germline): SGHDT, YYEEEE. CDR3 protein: CASNKGGGLENMQYF.

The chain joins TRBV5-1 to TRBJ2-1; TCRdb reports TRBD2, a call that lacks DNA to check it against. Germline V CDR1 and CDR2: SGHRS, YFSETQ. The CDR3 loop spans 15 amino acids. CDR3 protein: CASRGSGGNYNEQFF.

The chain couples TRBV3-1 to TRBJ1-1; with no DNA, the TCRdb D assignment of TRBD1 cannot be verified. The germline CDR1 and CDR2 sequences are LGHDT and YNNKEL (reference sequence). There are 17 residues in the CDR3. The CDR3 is CASSQGTAGLTNTEAFF.

The CDR3 spells CASSVGVGGNEQFF. The V and J genes are TRBV9 and TRBJ2-1; no DNA is available, so the TRBD1 call from TCRdb remains unchecked. The CDR3 spans 14 residues. Germline V gene lookup returns CDR1 SGDLS and CDR2 YYNGEE.

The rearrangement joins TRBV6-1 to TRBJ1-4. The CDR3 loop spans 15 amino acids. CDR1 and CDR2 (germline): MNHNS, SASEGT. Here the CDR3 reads CASGKFLATNEKLFF.

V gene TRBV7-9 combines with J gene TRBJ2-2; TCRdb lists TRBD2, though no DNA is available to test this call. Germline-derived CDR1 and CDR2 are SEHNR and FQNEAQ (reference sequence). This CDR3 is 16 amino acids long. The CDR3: CASSFGAGFYTGELFF.

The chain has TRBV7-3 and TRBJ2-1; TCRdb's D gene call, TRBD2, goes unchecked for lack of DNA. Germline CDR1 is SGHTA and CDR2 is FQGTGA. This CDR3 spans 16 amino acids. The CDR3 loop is CASSLMVAGGPNEQFF.

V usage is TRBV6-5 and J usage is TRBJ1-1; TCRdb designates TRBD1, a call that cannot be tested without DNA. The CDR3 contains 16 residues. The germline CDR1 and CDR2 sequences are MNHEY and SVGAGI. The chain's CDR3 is CASSYSIGQGNTEAFF.

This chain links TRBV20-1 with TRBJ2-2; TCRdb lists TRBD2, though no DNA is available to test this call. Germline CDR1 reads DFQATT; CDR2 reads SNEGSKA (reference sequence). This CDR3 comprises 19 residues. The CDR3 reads CSASPLTSGGGPLTGELFF.

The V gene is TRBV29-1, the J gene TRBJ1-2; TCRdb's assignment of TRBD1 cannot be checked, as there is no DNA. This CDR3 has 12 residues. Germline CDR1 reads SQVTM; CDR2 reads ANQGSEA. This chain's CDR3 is CSVERAGWGYTF.

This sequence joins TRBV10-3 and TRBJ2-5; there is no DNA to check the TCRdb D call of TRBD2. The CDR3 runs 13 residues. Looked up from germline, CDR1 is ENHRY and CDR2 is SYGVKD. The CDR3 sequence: CAISARLQETQYF.

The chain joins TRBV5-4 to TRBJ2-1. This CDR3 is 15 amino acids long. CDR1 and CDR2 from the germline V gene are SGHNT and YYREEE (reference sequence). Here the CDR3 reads CASSRTVGSYNEQFF.

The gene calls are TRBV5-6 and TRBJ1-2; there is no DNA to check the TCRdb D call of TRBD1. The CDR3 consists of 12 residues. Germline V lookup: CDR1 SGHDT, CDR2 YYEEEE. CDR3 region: CASSPVDREETF.

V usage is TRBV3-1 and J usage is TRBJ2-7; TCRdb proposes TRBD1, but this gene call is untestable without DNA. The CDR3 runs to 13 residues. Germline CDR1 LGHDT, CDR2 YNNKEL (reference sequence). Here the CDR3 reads CASSRQGTNEQYF.

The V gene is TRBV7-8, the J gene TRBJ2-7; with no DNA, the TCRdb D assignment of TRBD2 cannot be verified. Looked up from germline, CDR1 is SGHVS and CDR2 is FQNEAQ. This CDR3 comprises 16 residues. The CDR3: CASSLIPSSGVYEQYF. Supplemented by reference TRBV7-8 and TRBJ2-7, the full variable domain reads GAGVSQSPRYKVAKRGQDVALRCDPISGHVSLFWYQQALGQGPEFLTYFQNEAQLDKSGLPSDRFFAERPEGSVSTLKIQRTQQEDSAVYLCASSLIPSSGVYEQYFGPGTRLTVT.

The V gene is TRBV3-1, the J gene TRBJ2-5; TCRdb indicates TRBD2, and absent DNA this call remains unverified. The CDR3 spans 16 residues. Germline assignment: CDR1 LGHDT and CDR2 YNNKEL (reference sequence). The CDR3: CASSHRLAGSKGTQYF.

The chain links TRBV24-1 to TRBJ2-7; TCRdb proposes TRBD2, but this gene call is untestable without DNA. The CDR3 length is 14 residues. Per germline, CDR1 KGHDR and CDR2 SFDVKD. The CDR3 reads CATSAGNPPYEQYF.

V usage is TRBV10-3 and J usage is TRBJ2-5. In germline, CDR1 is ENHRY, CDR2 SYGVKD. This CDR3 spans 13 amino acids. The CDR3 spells CAISEGNQETQYF.

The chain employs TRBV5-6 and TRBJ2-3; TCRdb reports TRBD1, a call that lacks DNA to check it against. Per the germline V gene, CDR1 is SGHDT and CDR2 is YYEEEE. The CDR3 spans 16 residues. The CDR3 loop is CASSFNSGTGADTQYF.

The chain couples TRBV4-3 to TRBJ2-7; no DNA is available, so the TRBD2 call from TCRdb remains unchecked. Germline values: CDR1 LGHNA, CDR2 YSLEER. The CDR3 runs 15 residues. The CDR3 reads CASSVSGAPLYEQYF.

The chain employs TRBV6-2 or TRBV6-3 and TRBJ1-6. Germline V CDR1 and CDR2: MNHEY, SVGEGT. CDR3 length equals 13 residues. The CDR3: CASSWGLGSPLHF.

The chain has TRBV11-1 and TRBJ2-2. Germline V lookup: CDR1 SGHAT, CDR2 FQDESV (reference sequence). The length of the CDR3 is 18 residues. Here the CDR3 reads CASSLLATTQGITGELFF.

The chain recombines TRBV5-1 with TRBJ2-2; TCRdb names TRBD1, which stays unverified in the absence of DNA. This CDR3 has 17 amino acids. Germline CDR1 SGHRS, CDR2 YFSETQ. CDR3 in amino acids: CASSVVPGTGGSGELFF.

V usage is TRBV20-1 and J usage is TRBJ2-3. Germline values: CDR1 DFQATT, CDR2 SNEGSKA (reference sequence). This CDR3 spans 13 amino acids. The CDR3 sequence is CSAREPIADTQYF.

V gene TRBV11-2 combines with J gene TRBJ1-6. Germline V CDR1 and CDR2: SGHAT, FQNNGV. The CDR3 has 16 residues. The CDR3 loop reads CASSLGSISYNSPLHF.

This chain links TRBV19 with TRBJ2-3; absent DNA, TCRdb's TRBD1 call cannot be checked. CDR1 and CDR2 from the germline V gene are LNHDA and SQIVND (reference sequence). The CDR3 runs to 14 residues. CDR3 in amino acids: CASRGRGATDTQYF. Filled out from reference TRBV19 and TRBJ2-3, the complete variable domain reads DGGITQSPKYLFRKEGQNVTLSCEQNLNHDAMYWYRQDPGQGLRLIYYSQIVNDFQKGDIAEGYSVSREKKESFPLTVTSAQKNPTAFYLCASRGRGATDTQYFGPGTRLTVL.

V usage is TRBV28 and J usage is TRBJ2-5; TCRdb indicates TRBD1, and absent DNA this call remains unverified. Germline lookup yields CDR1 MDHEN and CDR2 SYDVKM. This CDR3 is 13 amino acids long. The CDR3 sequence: CASHGPPVKTQYF. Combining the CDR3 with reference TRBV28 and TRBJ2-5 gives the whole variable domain DVKVTQSSRYLVKRTGEKVFLECVQDMDHENMFWYRQDPGLGLRLIYFSYDVKMKEKGDIPEGYSVSREKKERFSLILESASTNQTSMYLCASHGPPVKTQYFGPGTRLLVL.

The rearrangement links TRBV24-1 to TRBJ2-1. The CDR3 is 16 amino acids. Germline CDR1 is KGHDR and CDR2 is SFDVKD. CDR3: CATSRETRGSYNEQFF.

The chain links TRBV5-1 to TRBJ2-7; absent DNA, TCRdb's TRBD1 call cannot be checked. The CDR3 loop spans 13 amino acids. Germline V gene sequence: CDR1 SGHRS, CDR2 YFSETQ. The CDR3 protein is CASTQSGSYEQYF.

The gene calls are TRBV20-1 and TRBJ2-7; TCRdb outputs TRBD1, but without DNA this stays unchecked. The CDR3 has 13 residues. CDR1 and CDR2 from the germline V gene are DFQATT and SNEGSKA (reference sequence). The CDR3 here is CSADRVGPYEQYF.

The CDR3 loop is CSARDLGQERGSYEQYF. V gene TRBV20-1 combines with J gene TRBJ2-7; TCRdb's D call of TRBD1 is untestable without DNA. Germline V gives CDR1 DFQATT, CDR2 SNEGSKA (reference sequence). This CDR3 comprises 17 residues.

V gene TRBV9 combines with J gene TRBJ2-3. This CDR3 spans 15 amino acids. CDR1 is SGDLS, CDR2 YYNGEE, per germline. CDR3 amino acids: CASSVTSVGSYTQYF.